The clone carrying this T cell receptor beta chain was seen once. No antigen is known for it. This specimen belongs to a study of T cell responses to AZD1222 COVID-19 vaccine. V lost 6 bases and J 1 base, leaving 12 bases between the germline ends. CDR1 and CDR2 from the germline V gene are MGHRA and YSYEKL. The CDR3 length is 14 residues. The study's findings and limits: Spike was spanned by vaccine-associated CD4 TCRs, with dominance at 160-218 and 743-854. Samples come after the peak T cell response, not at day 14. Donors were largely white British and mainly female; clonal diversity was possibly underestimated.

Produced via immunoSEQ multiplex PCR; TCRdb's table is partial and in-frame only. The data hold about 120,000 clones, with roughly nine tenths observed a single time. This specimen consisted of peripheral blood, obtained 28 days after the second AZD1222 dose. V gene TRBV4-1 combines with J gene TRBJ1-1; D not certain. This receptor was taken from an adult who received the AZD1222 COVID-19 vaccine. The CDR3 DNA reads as TGCGCCAGCAGGCTCCAGACCCGGAACACTGAAGCTTTCTTT. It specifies CASRLQTRNTEAFF.